These 10 T cell receptor beta chains originate from one sample sequenced in a study of T cells expressing NK-cell markers. For each CDR3 protein, TCRdb gives one entry from its re-call of the 5' RACE reads, without DNA. The sample data list 350,000 to 450,000 distinct CDR3 sequences. Sequencing used blood T cells: a sorted CD56 or NKG2C T cell subset, CD4+ or CD8+ T cells, or bulk PBMC T cells (not recorded which). These receptors originate from a man aged 18-75 years in good health.

The chain's CDR3 is CSARDLISNSGYTF. This chain joins TRBV20-1 and TRBJ1-2. From germline, CDR1 is DFQATT and CDR2 SNEGSKA (reference sequence). The CDR3 runs to 14 residues.

The chain uses TRBV19 and TRBJ2-2; with no DNA, the TCRdb D assignment of TRBD1 cannot be verified. The CDR3 runs to 15 residues. CDR1 and CDR2 from the germline V gene are LNHDA and SQIVND (reference sequence). The CDR3 reads CASSRETGGTGELFF.

CDR3 amino acids: CASTHRRADTQYF. The chain joins TRBV7-2 to TRBJ2-3; TCRdb calls TRBD2, which cannot be checked without DNA. Germline V gene data show CDR1 as SGHTA and CDR2 as FQGNSA. CDR3 length: 13 amino acids.

The chain carries TRBV18 and TRBJ2-3; TCRdb selects TRBD1, and the lack of DNA leaves this call unchecked. There are 16 residues in the CDR3. Germline V CDR1 and CDR2: KGHSH, LQKENI. The CDR3 region is CASSPGSGGGENTQYF.

The chain carries TRBV19 and TRBJ2-3; TCRdb reports TRBD2, a call that lacks DNA to check it against. The CDR3 loop spans 14 amino acids. CDR1 and CDR2 from the germline V gene are LNHDA and SQIVND (reference sequence). CDR3 protein: CASSASGFTDTQYF.

The V and J genes are TRBV20-1 and TRBJ2-3. The CDR3 extends over 11 amino acids. The germline V gene has CDR1 DFQATT and CDR2 SNEGSKA (reference sequence). CDR3 in amino acids: CSAREPRLQYF.

The chain carries TRBV20-1 and TRBJ1-3. CDR3 length equals 13 residues. CDR1 DFQATT and CDR2 SNEGSKA come from the germline V gene (reference sequence). CDR3 loop: CSARTYSGNTIYF.

CDR3 loop: CASNGGGRQDTQYF. V usage is TRBV12-3 or TRBV12-4 and J usage is TRBJ2-3; TCRdb's D call, TRBD1, is unchecked because there is no DNA. This CDR3 has 14 residues.

V gene TRBV7-6 combines with J gene TRBJ2-2; TCRdb designates TRBD2, a call that cannot be tested without DNA. CDR1 is SGHVS and CDR2 is FNYEAQ in the germline V gene. This CDR3 spans 17 amino acids. The CDR3 is CASSLEAGGRNTGELFF.

The chain has TRBV13 and TRBJ1-2; the TCRdb D gene call, TRBD1, has no DNA to confirm it. Per the germline V gene, CDR1 is PRHDT and CDR2 is FYEKMQ (reference sequence). The length of the CDR3 is 16 residues. CDR3 amino acids: CASSLRPPGFGYGYTF.